These 5 T cell receptor beta chains came from one sample sequenced in a study of technical replicates of blood from a few donors. Clones were read by immunoSEQ multiplex PCR, and TCRdb kept only the in-frame ones, dropping some. The data contain more than 90,000 clones, nearly 97% of them seen just once; the ten biggest clones take up 0.26%. Sequencing was performed on T cells isolated from PBMCs. The receptors stem from a human donor in good health.

The rearrangement uses TRBV19 and TRBJ2-7, with D uncertain. Germline V gene sequence: CDR1 LNHDA, CDR2 SQIVND (reference sequence). V lost 2 bases and J lost 0, with 8 bases in between. This CDR3 contains 14 residues. This CDR3 reads CASSISDTSYEQYF. The CDR3 DNA follows: TGTGCCAGTAGTATAAGTGACACCTCCTACGAGCAGTACTTC.

The chain couples TRBV6-5 to TRBJ2-7; a weak D match, TRBD2 (6 bases). Trimming took off 0 bases at V and 9 bases at J, with 6 bases between the two ends. Germline V lookup: CDR1 MNHEY, CDR2 SVGAGI. This CDR3 has 11 amino acids. The CDR3 nucleotides are TGTGCCAGCAGTTACTCGGGGGGGCAGTACTTC. Protein: CASSYSGGQYF.

The chain recombines TRBV27 with TRBJ2-7; TRBD2 agrees at 8 bases. The CDR3 has 15 residues. Germline V gene sequence: CDR1 MNHEY, CDR2 SMNVEV (reference sequence). V was pared by 2 bases and J by 2 bases, with 5 bases of the junction left unmatched. CDR3 nucleotides: TGTGCCAGCAGTTTACTGGCGGGAGGTACCTACGAGCAGTACTTC. Translating it yields CASSLLAGGTYEQYF.

The chain carries TRBV11-3 and TRBJ1-1; 11 bases align to TRBD1. The length of the CDR3 is 14 residues. CDR1 and CDR2 from the germline V gene are SGHNT and YENEEA. Trimming took 5 bases from V and 5 from J; bases not matched to a gene: 4. As DNA, the CDR3 is TGTGCCAGCAGCCGAGGGGACAGGGGGACTGAAGCTTTCTTT. It is translated as CASSRGDRGTEAFF. Full variable domain (missing parts from reference TRBV11-3 and TRBJ1-1): EAGVVQSPRYKIIEKKQPVAFWCNPISGHNTLYWYLQNLGQGPELLIRYENEEAVDDSQLPKDRFSAERLKGVDSTLKIQPAELGDSAVYLCASSRGDRGTEAFFGQGTRLTVV.

This clone was counted a single time. The J gene is TRBJ2-5, the V gene TRBV7-2; D not resolved. The V gene lost 2 bases and the J gene lost 5 bases, with 12 bases spanning the gap. The CDR3 has 14 amino acids. Looked up from germline, CDR1 is SGHTA and CDR2 is FQGNSA. The CDR3 nucleotides read TGTGCCAGCAGCTTAAATGGCCCTCCGGAGACCCAGTACTTC. Residues: CASSLNGPPETQYF.